These T cell receptor beta chains were read from a single sample in a study of PD-1 blockade in classical Hodgkin lymphoma. Sequenced by immunoSEQ multiplex PCR; TCRdb stores in-frame clones only, minus some. The sample lists approximately 99,000 clones, around 89% seen once, with 15% to 20% in the top ten. The sequences come from peripheral blood mononuclear cells (PBMCs), collected before the second cycle of nivolumab. These receptors were collected from a human donor with classical Hodgkin lymphoma. Both conserved end residues are part of each CDR3. A D gene is named only where the DNA matches it firmly. Part of the rows lack a size; the others show once, few, many or a class for expanded clones.

V: TRBV2
D: .
J: TRBJ2-1
size: .
DNA: TGTGCCAGCAGTCCGGTATTATCCAATGAGCAGTTCTTC
CDR3: CASSPVLSNEQFF

V: TRBV6-5
D: .
J: TRBJ1-3
size: .
DNA: TGTGCCAGTCGAGAGGGAGGAGGTGGAAACACCATATATTTT
CDR3: CASREGGGGNTIYF

V: TRBV5-1
D: .
J: TRBJ1-1
size: .
DNA: TGCGCCAGCAGGGGAAATGCTGGCACTGAAGCTTTCTTT
CDR3: CASRGNAGTEAFF

V: TRBV29-1
D: .
J: TRBJ2-1
size: .
DNA: TGCAGCGTTGTAGGCAGGGAAGTAGACAATGAGCAGTTCTTC
CDR3: CSVVGREVDNEQFF

V: TRBV6-5
D: TRBD1
J: TRBJ2-7
size: .
DNA: TGTGCCAGCAGTCAACGACAGGGAAGCTACGAGCAGTACTTC
CDR3: CASSQRQGSYEQYF

V: TRBV11-3
D: .
J: TRBJ2-1
size: .
DNA: TGTGCCAGCCGAAAAGGGCGGTCAGATAATGAGCAGTTCTTC
CDR3: CASRKGRSDNEQFF

V: TRBV19
D: .
J: TRBJ1-3
size: .
DNA: TGTGCCAGTAGTTCTCCTCGGCAGGGGAACTCTGGAAACACCATATATTTT
CDR3: CASSSPRQGNSGNTIYF

V: TRBV19
D: .
J: TRBJ2-1
size: .
DNA: TGTGCCAGTAGTATATTCGAGGGAAGCTCCTACAATGAGCAGTTCTTC
CDR3: CASSIFEGSSYNEQFF

V: TRBV2
D: .
J: TRBJ2-3
size: .
DNA: TGTGCCAGCTTGCCCGGGGACTCAATCCCAGATACGCAGTATTTT
CDR3: CASLPGDSIPDTQYF

V: TRBV6-6
D: .
J: TRBJ2-7
size: .
DNA: TGTGCCAGCAGTTTTGGGCAGGGCGACGAGCAGTACTTC
CDR3: CASSFGQGDEQYF

V: TRBV5-4
D: .
J: TRBJ2-7
size: .
DNA: TGTGCCAGCAGCTTTGGGGGAATGGGGAGCGAGCAGTACTTC
CDR3: CASSFGGMGSEQYF

V: TRBV11-2
D: .
J: TRBJ1-1
size: .
DNA: TGTGCCAGCAGCTCAGCCGTGGGCACTGAAGCTTTCTTT
CDR3: CASSSAVGTEAFF

V: TRBV6-1
D: TRBD2
J: TRBJ2-7
size: once
DNA: TGTGCCAGCGGATGGACTAGCGGGACCTACGAGCAGTACTTC
CDR3: CASGWTSGTYEQYF

V: TRBV14
D: .
J: TRBJ1-1
size: .
DNA: TGTGCCAGCAGCCAATCGGTTTACACTGAAGCTTTCTTT
CDR3: CASSQSVYTEAFF

V: TRBV10-1
D: TRBD2
J: TRBJ2-2
size: once
DNA: TGCGCCAGCAGTGAGTCGAAGCTAGCGGGAGTAGGGAAAGCCGGGGAGCTGTTTTTT
CDR3: CASSESKLAGVGKAGELFF

V: TRBV9
D: .
J: TRBJ1-1
size: .
DNA: TGTGCCAGCAGCGCTAACACGGGGTGGACTGAAGCTTTCTTT
CDR3: CASSANTGWTEAFF

V: TRBV6-4
D: .
J: TRBJ2-7
size: .
DNA: TGTGCCAGCAATCGGGGAGCGTTCCTCTACGAGCAGTACTTC
CDR3: CASNRGAFLYEQYF

V: TRBV10-1
D: .
J: TRBJ2-3
size: .
DNA: TGCGCCAGCAGTGAGAGGGGAACAGATACGCAGTATTTT
CDR3: CASSERGTDTQYF

V: TRBV18
D: .
J: TRBJ1-1
size: .
DNA: TGTGCCAGCTCACCCACAGGTGACACTGAAGCTTTCTTT
CDR3: CASSPTGDTEAFF

V: TRBV10-3
D: .
J: TRBJ1-2
size: once
DNA: TGTGCCATCAGTGAGGAAAGGGAAAACTATGGCTACACCTTC
CDR3: CAISEERENYGYTF

V: TRBV14
D: TRBD1
J: TRBJ1-5
size: .
DNA: TGTGCCAGCAGCTTAAACAGGGGTCGTGGCAATCAGCCCCAGCATTTT
CDR3: CASSLNRGRGNQPQHF

V: TRBV27
D: TRBD2
J: TRBJ2-1
size: .
DNA: TGTGCCAGCAGTTCACCATGGACTAGCAGTTACAATGAGCAGTTCTTC
CDR3: CASSSPWTSSYNEQFF

V: TRBV18
D: .
J: TRBJ1-1
size: .
DNA: TGTGCCAGCTCACCACCATCCCCGAGGGCTTTCTTT
CDR3: CASSPPSPRAFF

V: TRBV18
D: TRBD2
J: TRBJ2-7
size: .
DNA: TGTGCCAGCTCACCTTACGTGGGACTAGCGGGAAAGGAGCAGTACTTC
CDR3: CASSPYVGLAGKEQYF

V: TRBV4-3
D: TRBD1
J: TRBJ2-7
size: once
DNA: TGCGCCAGCAGCCAAGCGGGGACAGGGTTCAACGAGCAGTACTTC
CDR3: CASSQAGTGFNEQYF

V: TRBV6-1
D: TRBD2
J: TRBJ2-7
size: .
DNA: TGTGCCAGCAAGTCGCGAGCGGGAGGCATTCTCGAGCAGTACTTC
CDR3: CASKSRAGGILEQYF

V: TRBV5-6
D: TRBD2
J: TRBJ2-7
size: .
DNA: TGTGCCAGCAGCTTGTGGTCTTCCGGGACTAGCGGGAACTACGAGCAGTACTTC
CDR3: CASSLWSSGTSGNYEQYF

V: TRBV5-1
D: TRBD2
J: TRBJ2-7
size: .
DNA: TGCGCCAGCAGCTTGGATCCAACTAGCGGGGCCGCCTACGAGCAGTACTTC
CDR3: CASSLDPTSGAAYEQYF

V: TRBV27
D: .
J: TRBJ2-7
size: .
DNA: TGTGCCAGCGCCCGATTGTCCTCCTACGAGCAGTACTTC
CDR3: CASARLSSYEQYF